The rows below give T cell receptor beta chains drawn from one sample of a study of T-cell reconstitution after alpha-beta-depleted transplantation in children. TCRdb called the PCR reads again in MiXCR, with one record for every CDR3 protein. Counted here are 300,000 to 350,000 distinct CDR3 sequences, around 20% occurring once; the ten biggest clones make up 9.5% to 12%. The sample was PBMCs, mostly from graft donor cells, taken 180 days after TCRalphabeta/CD19-depleted stem cell transplant. The receptors were gathered from a male patient aged 10-17 years who had a stem cell transplant for acute lymphoblastic leukemia, so the T cells may come from the graft donor. Both conserved end residues are part of each CDR3. Each record gives: J gene, clone size, V gene, D gene, CDR3 protein, CDR3 DNA. D genes are given only for firm matches. For some rows the clone size is stated as once, few or many, or as a class when expanded; others skip it.

J gene: TRBJ1-1; clone size: -; V gene: TRBV6-5; D gene: -; CDR3 protein: CASSYSTRGTDTEAFF; CDR3 DNA: TGTGCCAGCAGTTACTCGACTAGGGGTACGGACACTGAAGCTTTCTTT
J gene: TRBJ2-7; clone size: many; V gene: TRBV7-6; D gene: -; CDR3 protein: CASSLAGEQYF; CDR3 DNA: TGTGCCAGCAGCTTAGCGGGCGAGCAGTACTTC
J gene: TRBJ1-2; clone size: -; V gene: TRBV15; D gene: TRBD1; CDR3 protein: CATSREQGAYGYTF; CDR3 DNA: TGTGCCACCAGCAGAGAACAGGGGGCCTATGGCTACACCTTC
J gene: TRBJ2-3; clone size: -; V gene: TRBV10-1; D gene: TRBD2; CDR3 protein: CASSESVPGLAGGPTDTQYF; CDR3 DNA: TGCGCCAGCAGTGAGTCGGTTCCGGGACTAGCGGGAGGGCCGACAGATACGCAGTATTTT
J gene: TRBJ2-1; clone size: -; V gene: TRBV29-1; D gene: TRBD2; CDR3 protein: CSVEPVAGSYNERFF; CDR3 DNA: TGCAGCGTTGAGCCTGTAGCGGGATCCTACAATGAGCGGTTCTTC
J gene: TRBJ2-1; clone size: -; V gene: TRBV20-1; D gene: TRBD2; CDR3 protein: CSATWGSGVAAGSYNEQFF; CDR3 DNA: TGCAGTGCGACCTGGGGTAGCGGGGTCGCGGCAGGGTCCTACAATGAGCAGTTCTTC
J gene: TRBJ1-2; clone size: -; V gene: TRBV15; D gene: -; CDR3 protein: CATSSTDRFHGYTF; CDR3 DNA: TGTGCCACCAGCAGTACCGACAGGTTTCATGGCTACACCTTC
J gene: TRBJ2-7; clone size: -; V gene: TRBV7-9; D gene: -; CDR3 protein: CASSNGSLRDASYEQYF; CDR3 DNA: TGTGCCAGCAGCAATGGATCACTTAGGGACGCCTCCTACGAGCAGTACTTC
J gene: TRBJ2-7; clone size: once; V gene: TRBV20-1; D gene: -; CDR3 protein: CSARSRHRAGEQYF; CDR3 DNA: TGCAGTGCTAGATCAAGGCACAGGGCGGGCGAGCAGTACTTC
J gene: TRBJ1-1; clone size: few; V gene: TRBV6-1; D gene: TRBD1; CDR3 protein: CASSWTGERAFF; CDR3 DNA: TGTGCCAGCAGTTGGACAGGGGAGAGAGCTTTCTTT
J gene: TRBJ2-5; clone size: many; V gene: TRBV10-3; D gene: -; CDR3 protein: CAIGLSVGETQYF; CDR3 DNA: TGTGCCATCGGACTCTCGGTAGGGGAGACCCAGTACTTC
J gene: TRBJ2-2; clone size: -; V gene: TRBV28; D gene: TRBD1; CDR3 protein: CASSSAVPGTAYLRANTGELFF; CDR3 DNA: TGTGCCAGCAGTTCCGCGGTTCCCGGGACAGCGTACCTAAGGGCTAACACCGGGGAGCTGTTTTTT
J gene: TRBJ2-7; clone size: -; V gene: TRBV5-1; D gene: TRBD1; CDR3 protein: CASSHRTGTYEQYF; CDR3 DNA: TGCGCCAGCAGCCACCGGACAGGCACCTACGAGCAGTACTTC
J gene: TRBJ2-2; clone size: few; V gene: TRBV4-2; D gene: TRBD2; CDR3 protein: CASSQVWSGGRNTGELFF; CDR3 DNA: TGTGCCAGCAGCCAAGTTTGGAGTGGCGGGAGGAACACCGGGGAGCTGTTTTTT
J gene: TRBJ1-1; clone size: -; V gene: TRBV7-9; D gene: -; CDR3 protein: CASSSNLYLTEAFF; CDR3 DNA: TGTGCCAGCAGCTCCAATCTGTACCTCACTGAAGCTTTCTTT
J gene: TRBJ1-1; clone size: few; V gene: TRBV5-1; D gene: TRBD1; CDR3 protein: CASSFTAYRGPMNTEAFF; CDR3 DNA: TGCGCCAGCAGCTTTACCGCGTACAGGGGGCCCATGAACACTGAAGCTTTCTTT
J gene: TRBJ2-5; clone size: few; V gene: TRBV10-3; D gene: -; CDR3 protein: CAISGFGGETQYF; CDR3 DNA: TGTGCCATCAGTGGCTTTGGGGGAGAGACCCAGTACTTC
J gene: TRBJ2-1; clone size: few; V gene: TRBV11-3; D gene: TRBD2; CDR3 protein: CASSLGRLAGVNEQFF; CDR3 DNA: TGTGCCAGCAGCTTAGGACGACTAGCGGGGGTTAATGAGCAGTTCTTC
J gene: TRBJ2-3; clone size: -; V gene: TRBV7-3; D gene: -; CDR3 protein: CASSLTGQDTQYF; CDR3 DNA: TGTGCCAGCAGCTTAACAGGCCAGGATACGCAGTATTTT
J gene: TRBJ2-2; clone size: many; V gene: TRBV27; D gene: TRBD2; CDR3 protein: CASTSPAGVNTGELFF; CDR3 DNA: TGTGCCAGCACCTCCCCAGCGGGGGTGAACACCGGGGAGCTGTTTTTT
J gene: TRBJ2-3; clone size: few; V gene: TRBV7-9; D gene: -; CDR3 protein: CASSFPQRDTQYF; CDR3 DNA: TGTGCCAGCAGCTTCCCGCAAAGGGATACGCAGTATTTT
J gene: TRBJ2-7; clone size: few; V gene: TRBV7-9; D gene: -; CDR3 protein: CASSLLAYGVPYEQYF; CDR3 DNA: TGTGCCAGCAGCCTCCTAGCGTACGGTGTTCCCTACGAGCAGTACTTC
J gene: TRBJ2-5; clone size: -; V gene: TRBV20-1; D gene: -; CDR3 protein: CSARVGTSPLRETQYF; CDR3 DNA: TGCAGTGCTAGAGTGGGGACCTCTCCCTTAAGGGAGACCCAGTACTTC
J gene: TRBJ1-6; clone size: -; V gene: TRBV27; D gene: TRBD1; CDR3 protein: CASSATGVGSPLHF; CDR3 DNA: TGTGCCAGCAGTGCTACAGGGGTTGGGTCACCCCTCCACTTT
J gene: TRBJ2-7; clone size: few; V gene: TRBV7-3; D gene: -; CDR3 protein: CASSLMQGTHEQYF; CDR3 DNA: TGTGCCAGCAGCTTAATGCAGGGTACCCACGAGCAGTACTTC
J gene: TRBJ1-5; clone size: few; V gene: TRBV21-1; D gene: -; CDR3 protein: CASRTTGPGNQPQHF; CDR3 DNA: TGTGCCAGCAGGACGACAGGACCCGGCAATCAGCCCCAGCATTTT
J gene: TRBJ2-5; clone size: -; V gene: TRBV12-3/TRBV12-4; D gene: TRBD2; CDR3 protein: CASTMRPSGSQDQETQYF; CDR3 DNA: TGTGCCAGCACCATGCGGCCTAGCGGGAGCCAAGACCAAGAGACCCAGTACTTC
J gene: TRBJ2-7; clone size: few; V gene: TRBV4-2; D gene: -; CDR3 protein: CASSQDTVYEQYF; CDR3 DNA: TGTGCCAGCAGCCAAGATACGGTCTACGAGCAGTACTTC
J gene: TRBJ2-1; clone size: few; V gene: TRBV29-1; D gene: TRBD2; CDR3 protein: CSAGLAGNNEQFF; CDR3 DNA: TGCAGCGCCGGACTAGCGGGGAACAATGAGCAGTTCTTC
J gene: TRBJ2-1; clone size: few; V gene: TRBV5-6; D gene: -; CDR3 protein: CASSWDGASSYNEQFF; CDR3 DNA: TGTGCCAGCAGCTGGGACGGGGCGAGCTCCTACAATGAGCAGTTCTTC
J gene: TRBJ2-3; clone size: few; V gene: TRBV10-2; D gene: -; CDR3 protein: CASSPGLFTDTQYF; CDR3 DNA: TGCGCCAGCAGTCCGGGACTTTTCACAGATACGCAGTATTTT
J gene: TRBJ2-7; clone size: few; V gene: TRBV7-6; D gene: TRBD2; CDR3 protein: CASSLRTSGRVLGEQYF; CDR3 DNA: TGTGCCAGCAGCCTACGGACTAGCGGGAGGGTCCTGGGGGAGCAGTACTTC
J gene: TRBJ2-5; clone size: -; V gene: TRBV9; D gene: -; CDR3 protein: CASSDPPGGRRETQYF; CDR3 DNA: TGTGCCAGCAGCGACCCCCCAGGTGGGCGCCGTGAGACCCAGTACTTC
J gene: TRBJ1-2; clone size: few; V gene: TRBV20-1; D gene: -; CDR3 protein: CSARVPEGYTF; CDR3 DNA: TGCAGTGCTAGGGTCCCCGAAGGCTACACCTTC
J gene: TRBJ2-2; clone size: -; V gene: TRBV12-3/TRBV12-4; D gene: -; CDR3 protein: CASSYPQGPEGELFF; CDR3 DNA: TGTGCCAGCAGTTATCCTCAGGGGCCGGAGGGGGAGCTGTTTTTT
J gene: TRBJ2-7; clone size: few; V gene: TRBV12-3/TRBV12-4; D gene: TRBD1; CDR3 protein: CASSRRDRGSHEQYF; CDR3 DNA: TGTGCCAGCAGTAGAAGGGACAGGGGGTCGCACGAGCAGTACTTC
J gene: TRBJ1-1; clone size: few; V gene: TRBV9; D gene: TRBD1; CDR3 protein: CASSVVGQGRGNTEAFF; CDR3 DNA: TGTGCCAGCAGCGTAGTGGGACAGGGAAGGGGCAACACTGAAGCTTTCTTT
J gene: TRBJ1-2; clone size: -; V gene: TRBV2; D gene: TRBD1; CDR3 protein: CASSGTGGRSDYGYTF; CDR3 DNA: TGTGCCAGCAGTGGGACAGGGGGCAGGAGTGACTATGGCTACACCTTC
J gene: TRBJ1-5; clone size: -; V gene: TRBV20-1; D gene: TRBD1; CDR3 protein: CSARATGGLGNQPQHF; CDR3 DNA: TGCAGTGCTAGAGCCACAGGGGGCTTGGGCAATCAGCCCCAGCATTTT
J gene: TRBJ2-5; clone size: few; V gene: TRBV5-1; D gene: -; CDR3 protein: CASSFGSGETQYF; CDR3 DNA: TGCGCCAGCAGCTTCGGCAGTGGAGAGACCCAGTACTTC
J gene: TRBJ2-7; clone size: -; V gene: TRBV4-1; D gene: -; CDR3 protein: CASSQDRSGTTTYEQYF; CDR3 DNA: TGCGCCAGCAGCCAAGATCGGAGCGGTACGACCACCTACGAGCAGTACTTC
J gene: TRBJ2-1; clone size: -; V gene: TRBV20-1; D gene: -; CDR3 protein: CSAKETSRGEQFF; CDR3 DNA: TGCAGTGCTAAAGAAACTAGCCGGGGTGAGCAGTTCTTC
J gene: TRBJ2-5; clone size: -; V gene: TRBV5-1; D gene: -; CDR3 protein: CASSRKPPQETQYF; CDR3 DNA: TGCGCCAGCAGCCGTAAACCACCCCAAGAGACCCAGTACTTC
J gene: TRBJ1-2; clone size: -; V gene: TRBV6-1; D gene: TRBD1; CDR3 protein: CASSEAGQGAAYGYTF; CDR3 DNA: TGTGCCAGCAGTGAAGCAGGGCAGGGGGCAGCCTATGGCTACACCTTC
J gene: TRBJ1-1; clone size: -; V gene: TRBV20-1; D gene: TRBD1; CDR3 protein: CSARQGGPTEAFF; CDR3 DNA: TGCAGTGCAAGACAGGGAGGTCCCACTGAAGCTTTCTTT
J gene: TRBJ1-1; clone size: -; V gene: TRBV28; D gene: TRBD1; CDR3 protein: CASSLYRGEAFF; CDR3 DNA: TGTGCCAGCAGTTTATACAGGGGGGAAGCTTTCTTT
J gene: TRBJ2-5; clone size: few; V gene: TRBV7-2; D gene: TRBD1; CDR3 protein: CASSFRDRQETQYF; CDR3 DNA: TGTGCCAGCAGCTTCCGGGACAGACAAGAGACCCAGTACTTC
J gene: TRBJ1-1; clone size: few; V gene: TRBV5-1; D gene: -; CDR3 protein: CASSRGQSNTEAFF; CDR3 DNA: TGCGCCAGCAGCCGTGGACAGAGCAACACTGAAGCTTTCTTT
J gene: TRBJ2-6; clone size: few; V gene: TRBV20-1; D gene: -; CDR3 protein: CSAREGAGANVLTF; CDR3 DNA: TGCAGTGCTAGGGAGGGCGCTGGGGCCAACGTCCTGACTTTC
J gene: TRBJ1-1; clone size: -; V gene: TRBV5-1; D gene: TRBD1; CDR3 protein: CASSQGGGGSTEAFF; CDR3 DNA: TGCGCCAGCAGCCAGGGGGGCGGCGGGAGCACTGAAGCTTTCTTT